The 27 T cell receptor beta chains reported below all come from one sample, sequenced in a study of CD8 T cells in Susac syndrome. A quantity of roughly 0.5 to 1 ug RNA underwent reverse transcription using random hexamers. TCRdb processed the immunoSEQ multiplex PCR reads anew with MiXCR; each CDR3 protein has one entry. Among 160,000 or so distinct CDR3 sequences, about 95% were seen once, and the ten largest hold about 0.17%. The material sequenced was CD4+ T cells from PBMCs. These receptors came from a human donor with Susac syndrome.

This clonotype appeared once. V is TRBV9 and J is TRBJ2-3; perhaps TRBD2 as D (6 bases). Germline CDR1 and CDR2: SGDLS and YYNGEE. The CDR3 sequence is 14 residues long. Trimming removed 3 bases at V and 0 bases at J, with 8 bases between. Here the CDR3 DNA reads TGTGCCAGCAGCGATGGGACTAGCACAGATACGCAGTATTTT. Amino acids: CASSDGTSTDTQYF.

The chain uses TRBV20-1 and TRBJ2-1, with D possibly being TRBD1 or TRBD2 (5 bases each). Germline V CDR1 and CDR2: DFQATT, SNEGSKA (reference sequence). The CDR3 contains 15 residues. Trimming cost V 6 bases and J 0 bases, with 15 bases left between them. In DNA, the CDR3 is TGCAGTGCCCCCGTCGGGGCGAGCTCCTACAATGAGCAGTTCTTC. Amino acids: CSAPVGASSYNEQFF.

This rearrangement joins TRBV20-1 to TRBJ2-1; D remains unclear. The germline CDR1 and CDR2 sequences are DFQATT and SNEGSKA (reference sequence). The CDR3 totals 15 residues. The ends were cut back, 0 bases at V and 9 bases at J, with 18 bases in the middle. CDR3 residues: CSAREVGRQFGEQFF. Written as DNA, the CDR3 is TGCAGTGCTAGAGAAGTTGGGCGGCAATTTGGTGAGCAGTTCTTC.

V is TRBV7-2 and J is TRBJ2-7; D gene unclear. CDR3 size: 15 residues. The V end was cut by 4 bases, the J end by 0 bases, with 13 bases between. CDR1 and CDR2 (germline): SGHTA, FQGNSA. CDR3 sequence: CASSSPAQSSYEQYF. The CDR3 nucleotides are TGTGCCAGCAGCTCCCCGGCCCAGTCCTCCTACGAGCAGTACTTC.

This clonotype appeared a single time. The chain links TRBV9 to TRBJ2-2; 13 bases line up with TRBD2. The CDR3 contains 15 residues. V lost 3 bases to trimming and J lost 5 bases; unmatched junction nucleotides: 1. Germline V gene sequence: CDR1 SGDLS, CDR2 YYNGEE. For the CDR3, the DNA is TGTGCCAGCAGCGCGGGACTAGCGGGGACCGGGGAGCTGTTTTTT. Its protein product is CASSAGLAGTGELFF.

This chain uses TRBV5-4 with TRBJ1-2; no definite D call. This CDR3 region has 14 residues. Trimming removed 3 bases from V and 3 bases from J, with 12 bases in between. Germline CDR1 and CDR2: SGHNT and YYREEE (reference sequence). The CDR3 DNA follows: TGTGCCAGCAGCTCGGGGAGGAGCTACTATGGCTACACCTTC. This codes for CASSSGRSYYGYTF.

The chain couples TRBV12-3 or TRBV12-4 to TRBJ1-4; D remains ambiguous. The CDR3 length is 11 residues. Trimming stripped 3 bases from V and 6 bases from J, with 2 bases between. The CDR3: CASSFDEKLFF. The CDR3 DNA is TGTGCCAGCAGTTTCGATGAAAAACTGTTTTTT.

The chain employs TRBV20-1 and TRBJ1-2; a weak D match, TRBD1 (5 bases). From germline, CDR1 is DFQATT and CDR2 SNEGSKA (reference sequence). This CDR3 is built from 13 residues. Deletions cut 1 base from V and 6 bases from J, with 12 bases between. This CDR3 is CSARVGGDNGYTF. The CDR3 nucleotides are TGCAGTGCTAGAGTCGGGGGAGACAATGGCTACACCTTC.

The chain joins TRBV12-3 or TRBV12-4 to TRBJ2-5, with D tentatively TRBD1 (6 bases). There are 14 residues in the CDR3. Trimming shortened V by 5 bases and J by 1 base, and 11 bases separated the two germline ends. In DNA form, the CDR3 reads TGTGCCAGCAGTGGGACACGACGCCAAGAGACCCAGTACTTC. Amino acids: CASSGTRRQETQYF.

This clonotype has more than one count but fewer than ten. V gene TRBV12-3 or TRBV12-4 combines with J gene TRBJ1-1, with unresolved D. The CDR3 is 13 amino acids. Between the trimmed V and J ends, which lost 4 bases and 2 bases, there was a span of 8 bases. CDR3 sequence (DNA): TGTGCCAGCAGTTGGACTCTAAACACTGAAGCTTTCTTT. Protein: CASSWTLNTEAFF.

V and J are TRBV6-5 and TRBJ2-2; maybe TRBD2 (7 bases). The germline CDR1 and CDR2 sequences are MNHEY and SVGAGI. The CDR3 has 15 residues. V lost 7 bases and J lost 3, with 15 bases in between. CDR3 sequence: CASTRGGADTGELFF. The CDR3 nucleotides are TGTGCCAGCACCCGCGGGGGCGCCGACACCGGGGAGCTGTTTTTT.

This clonotype was recorded only once. The chain combines TRBV25-1 with TRBJ1-2, with D tentatively TRBD1 (6 bases). The V end was cut by 3 bases, the J end by 8 bases, with 16 bases between. This CDR3 contains 14 residues. Germline CDR1 is MGHDK and CDR2 is SYGVNS. This CDR3 reads CASSDRGTPVGYTF. The CDR3 DNA sequence: TGTGCCAGCAGTGACAGGGGAACACCCGTAGGCTACACCTTC.

V is TRBV4-1 and J is TRBJ2-5; no clear D. Per the germline V gene, CDR1 is MGHRA and CDR2 is YSYEKL. Trimming removed 1 base from V and 2 bases from J, with 5 bases in between. CDR3 length: 13 residues. CDR3 protein: CASSQAIQETQYF. DNA for the CDR3: TGCGCCAGCAGCCAAGCCATTCAAGAGACCCAGTACTTC.

The CDR3: CASSERQALGGYEQYF. CDR3 nucleotides: TGTGCCAGCTCAGAGCGACAGGCCCTAGGGGGCTACGAGCAGTACTTC. The V gene is TRBV18, the J gene TRBJ2-7; TRBD1 is a possible D gene (6 bases). With 5 bases removed from V and 3 bases from J, the gap between germline ends came to 20 bases. The CDR3 is made up of 16 amino acids. Germline CDR1 and CDR2: KGHSH and LQKENI.

DNA of the CDR3: TGCGCCAGCAGCCAAGTAGGGAGGGATCAGCCCCAGCATTTT. This codes for CASSQVGRDQPQHF. The rearrangement links TRBV4-1 to TRBJ1-5; no definite D call. CDR1 is MGHRA and CDR2 is YSYEKL in the germline V gene. The CDR3 has 14 amino acids. V lost 1 base, J lost 5 bases, and 9 bases lay in between.

This chain links TRBV19 with TRBJ2-7; 10 nucleotides align to TRBD1. CDR3 length equals 16 residues. Germline trimming cut 3 bases from V and 3 bases from J; bases unmatched to any gene: 8. Germline lookup yields CDR1 LNHDA and CDR2 SQIVND (reference sequence). In DNA form, the CDR3 reads TGTGCCAGTAGTATGGGGGCCGGGACAGGGGACTACGAGCAGTACTTC. This translates into CASSMGAGTGDYEQYF.

This rearrangement joins TRBV10-3 to TRBJ1-2; weak D call: TRBD1 (5 bases). The CDR3 is made up of 14 amino acids. V lost 4 bases to trimming and J lost 9 bases, with 18 bases between them. Per the germline V gene, CDR1 is ENHRY and CDR2 is SYGVKD. The CDR3 region has the DNA TGTGCCATCAGTGGGGGGGATGGAACCCGCCGCTACACCTTC. Its protein product is CAISGGDGTRRYTF.

The chain joins TRBV4-1 to TRBJ2-1; 10 bases line up with TRBD2. V lost 4 bases, J lost 0 bases, and 6 bases stayed unmatched. This CDR3 region has 17 residues. CDR1 is MGHRA and CDR2 is YSYEKL in the germline V gene. The CDR3 DNA follows: TGCGCCAGCAGCCGAGCTAGCGGGGGTTACTCCTACAATGAGCAGTTCTTC. This translates into CASSRASGGYSYNEQFF.

This rearrangement joins TRBV14 to TRBJ2-7; TRBD1 is a possible D gene (6 bases). Germline CDR1 SGHDN, CDR2 FVKESK. Trimming cost V 9 bases and J 2 bases, with 11 bases left between them. CDR3 length equals 12 residues. The CDR3 nucleotides read TGTGCCAGTGGACAGAACCCCTACGAGCAGTACTTC. Translated: CASGQNPYEQYF.

The rearrangement joins TRBV25-1 to TRBJ2-7; D uncertain. Trimming left V 8 bases short and J 3 bases short, with 14 bases between. Germline CDR1 MGHDK, CDR2 SYGVNS. The CDR3 has 13 residues. The CDR3 DNA reads as TGTGCCAGCCGGCGCGGTAACCTCTACGAGCAGTACTTC. This translates into CASRRGNLYEQYF.

The V gene is TRBV5-4, the J gene TRBJ1-4; D is unclear. The V gene's germline CDR1 is SGHNT and CDR2 YYREEE (reference sequence). The CDR3 spans 13 residues. V lost 4 bases and J 6 bases, leaving 10 bases between the germline ends. DNA for the CDR3: TGTGCCAGCAGCAGCGGGCCCCATGAAAAACTGTTTTTT. Translating gives CASSSGPHEKLFF.

This clonotype showed up just once. V and J are TRBV5-6 and TRBJ2-5; perhaps TRBD1 as D (6 bases). V lost 3 bases, J lost 5 bases, and 17 bases lay in between. The CDR3 is 15 amino acids. Germline V lookup: CDR1 SGHDT, CDR2 YYEEEE. CDR3 loop: CASSYATGIFETQYF. CDR3 sequence (DNA): TGTGCCAGCAGCTACGCCACAGGGATTTTCGAGACCCAGTACTTC.

The chain carries TRBV20-1 and TRBJ2-5; TRBD2 might be the D (5 bases). V was shortened by 0 bases and J by 5 bases, with 22 bases between the two germline ends. Germline V CDR1 and CDR2: DFQATT, SNEGSKA (reference sequence). The CDR3 is 17 residues long. The DNA of the CDR3 is TGCAGTGCTAGAGATCGTGGCAGGTGGACGGAGGCGGAGACCCAGTACTTC. This sequence encodes CSARDRGRWTEAETQYF.

The genes are TRBV29-1 and TRBJ1-2; D call uncertain. V shed 3 bases and J shed 7 bases, with 6 bases lying between them. Per the germline V gene, CDR1 is SQVTM and CDR2 is ANQGSEA. The CDR3 length is 10 residues. The CDR3 is CSVDSGGYTF. The CDR3 region has the DNA TGCAGCGTTGACAGCGGTGGCTACACCTTC.

The CDR3 DNA sequence: TGTGCCAGCAGGGGATACACAGATACGCAGTATTTT. Translating gives CASRGYTDTQYF. V usage is TRBV6-5 and J usage is TRBJ2-3; D ambiguous. The CDR3 sequence is 12 residues long. Germline V CDR1 and CDR2: MNHEY, SVGAGI. Trimming shortened V by 6 bases and J by 2 bases, and 6 bases separated the two germline ends.

The V gene is TRBV12-3 or TRBV12-4, the J gene TRBJ2-7; D might be TRBD1 (7 bases). V was clipped by 2 bases and J by 10 bases, with 21 bases between them. This CDR3 is 15 amino acids long. CDR3 nucleotide sequence: TGTGCCAGCAGTTTACGGAGGGGACAGCAAGATAGTCAGTACTTC. It specifies CASSLRRGQQDSQYF.

The chain recombines TRBV6-5 with TRBJ2-6; D gene unclear. There are 17 residues in the CDR3. The V gene lost 2 bases and the J gene lost 0 bases, with 11 bases spanning the gap. Germline V lookup: CDR1 MNHEY, CDR2 SVGAGI. The CDR3 is CASSYRQGLSGANVLTF. The DNA for the CDR3 is TGTGCCAGCAGTTACCGACAAGGCCTCTCTGGGGCCAACGTCCTGACTTTC.